A single sample is the source of the 20 T cell receptor beta chains below, sequenced in a study of Graves' ophthalmopathy and Graves' hyperthyroidism. The TCR beta CDR3 regions underwent amplification from RNA transcripts. An opening RT-PCR round employed HTBI primers and preceded a second-round multiplex PCR. From the multiplex PCR reads, TCRdb called clonotypes with MiXCR, one entry per CDR3 protein. This sample has roughly 610,000 distinct CDR3 sequences; about 20% occur once, and the top ten carry around 6.9%. The source material was peripheral blood. All receptors derive from a woman aged 18-30 years with stable Graves' hyperthyroidism. Some clones in this sample may be carry-over from other donors' samples.

In this sample, this clonotype turned up many times. V usage is TRBV6-1 and J usage is TRBJ1-1; D is uncertain. The V gene's germline CDR1 is MNHNS and CDR2 SASEGT. This CDR3 spans 15 amino acids. Between the trimmed V and J ends, which lost 7 bases and 5 bases, there was a span of 20 bases. CDR3 DNA: TGTGCCAGCACCGAAAGAGACCGCTATATTACTGAAGCTTTCTTT. This translates into CASTERDRYITEAFF.

This clonotype came up a few times. A read error is possible here, since a much larger clone lies one base away. Here the CDR3 DNA reads TGTGCCAGCAGTTTAGCTCCCGGGACAGATCAGCCCCAGCAGTTT. Translation: CASSLAPGTDQPQQF. This chain links TRBV12-3 or TRBV12-4 with TRBJ1-5, with 7 bases that match TRBD1. The CDR3 runs 15 residues.

This clonotype occurred many times. The gene calls are TRBV2 and TRBJ1-2; a possible D gene is TRBD1 (6 bases). Germline CDR1 is SNHLY and CDR2 is FYNNEI. V lost 3 bases, J lost 4 bases, and 12 bases lay in between. The CDR3 length is 14 residues. This CDR3 reads CASSDDRRVYGYTF. CDR3 DNA sequence: TGTGCCAGCAGTGACGACAGGAGGGTCTATGGCTACACCTTC. The variable domain in full, completed from reference TRBV2 and TRBJ1-2, reads EPEVTQTPSHQVTQMGQEVILRCVPISNHLYFYWYRQILGQKVEFLVSFYNNEISEKSEIFDDQFSVERPDGSNFTLKIRSTKLEDSAMYFCASSDDRRVYGYTFGSGTRLTVV.

The sample holds many counts of this clonotype. This sequence joins TRBV19 and TRBJ2-2; possible D gene TRBD2, 6 bases. Germline V gene data show CDR1 as LNHDA and CDR2 as SQIVND (reference sequence). V was cut by 6 bases and J by 5 bases, with 13 bases left in between. This CDR3 has 14 amino acids. In DNA, the CDR3 is TGTGCCAGTAGGGTTGCGGGGAGGACCGGGGAGCTGTTTTTT. Residues: CASRVAGRTGELFF.

The chain employs TRBV2 and TRBJ2-7, with 10 nucleotides matching TRBD1. The CDR3 runs 16 residues. V was pared by 4 bases and J by 3 bases, with 9 bases of the junction left unmatched. Per germline, CDR1 SNHLY and CDR2 FYNNEI. The CDR3 is CASSAPRDRGGYEQYF. CDR3 nucleotide sequence: TGTGCCAGCAGTGCCCCGAGGGACAGGGGAGGCTACGAGCAGTACTTC.

In its sample, this clonotype was seen many times. The gene calls are TRBV20-1 and TRBJ1-5, with D possibly being TRBD1 (6 bases). The V end lost 5 bases, the J end lost 2 bases, and 13 bases lay between the germline ends. The CDR3 has 14 residues. Germline CDR1 reads DFQATT; CDR2 reads SNEGSKA (reference sequence). The CDR3 reads CSAAGARGNQPQHF. CDR3 coding DNA: TGCAGTGCTGCGGGGGCGCGGGGCAATCAGCCCCAGCATTTT.

This clonotype was observed many times. This rearrangement joins TRBV24-1 to TRBJ2-4; D unresolved. This CDR3 has 17 amino acids. Per germline, CDR1 KGHDR and CDR2 SFDVKD. The V end was cut by 1 base, the J end by 7 bases, with 19 bases between. The CDR3 reads CATSDFLPPELGNIQYF. CDR3 bases: TGTGCCACCAGTGATTTTCTTCCGCCCGAGTTGGGGAACATTCAGTACTTC.

This clonotype was recorded many times. This sequence joins TRBV2 and TRBJ1-3; D is undetermined. The CDR3 consists of 14 residues. Germline CDR1 is SNHLY and CDR2 is FYNNEI. The germline V and J ends were trimmed by 7 bases and 2 bases, with 12 bases remaining between them. This chain's CDR3 is CASTRRAPGNTIYF. The CDR3 DNA reads as TGTGCCAGCACCCGAAGGGCTCCTGGAAACACCATATATTTT.

The chain couples TRBV6-1 to TRBJ1-2; 8 bases fit TRBD1. The junction had 8 bases not matched to a gene; V was cut back by 7 bases and J by 4 bases. The CDR3 runs to 14 residues. Germline CDR1 is MNHNS and CDR2 is SASEGT. The CDR3 DNA reads as TGTGCCAGCAATCAGGGGGCACTCGTCTATGGCTACACCTTC. Its protein is CASNQGALVYGYTF.

This chain connects TRBV15 to TRBJ1-2; D is unclear. Germline V CDR1 and CDR2: LNHNV, YYDKDF (reference sequence). Trimming stripped 5 bases from V and 4 bases from J, with 11 bases between. The CDR3 is 13 residues long. The CDR3 DNA reads as TGTGCCACCAGCGTTTTCCGGGGCTATGGCTACACCTTC. This translates into CATSVFRGYGYTF. The full variable domain, rest sourced from reference TRBV15 and TRBJ1-2, is DAMVIQNPRYQVTQFGKPVTLSCSQTLNHNVMYWYQQKSSQAPKLLFHYYDKDFNNEADTPDNFQSRRPNTSFCFLDIRSPGLGDTAMYLCATSVFRGYGYTFGSGTRLTVV.

The table lists this clonotype with many counts. V is TRBV12-3 or TRBV12-4 and J is TRBJ1-2; D is uncertain. The V end lost 6 bases, the J end lost 7 bases, and 15 bases lay between the germline ends. The CDR3 is made up of 13 amino acids. CDR3 DNA sequence: TGTGCCAGCAGCCTACCCCGGTTTCCTGGCTACACCTTC. It codes for CASSLPRFPGYTF.

This clonotype was observed a handful of times. The chain joins TRBV5-1 to TRBJ1-1, with D maybe TRBD1 (6 bases). CDR3 length equals 16 residues. The V gene's germline CDR1 is SGHRS and CDR2 YFSETQ. Trimming took 8 bases from V and 0 from J, leaving 20 bases between them. The DNA for the CDR3 is TGCGCCAGGAACAGGGAGAAGGTACCGATGAACACTGAAGCTTTCTTT. Protein sequence: CARNREKVPMNTEAFF.

On this clonotype itself: One base away lies a much larger clone, so this may be a sequencing read error. The chain has TRBV6-5 and TRBJ1-6; D unclear. CDR1 and CDR2 from the germline V gene are MNHEY and SVGAGI. The CDR3 runs 15 residues. The CDR3 coding sequence is TGTGCCAGCAGTTTCGTATTGACCTATAATTCACACCTCCACTTT. The encoded protein is CASSFVLTYNSHLHF.

The chain recombines TRBV6-2 or TRBV6-3 with TRBJ1-2; perhaps TRBD1 as D (5 bases). The V gene's germline CDR1 is MNHEY and CDR2 SVGEGT. The CDR3 covers 13 residues. Deletions cut 0 bases from V and 8 bases from J, with 10 bases between. CDR3 region: CASSYSGLNGYTF. CDR3 nucleotides: TGTGCCAGCAGTTACTCGGGGCTGAACGGCTACACCTTC.

This rearrangement joins TRBV24-1 to TRBJ1-1; D call uncertain. The CDR3 contains 14 residues. V dropped 1 base and J dropped 1 base, with 6 bases sitting between them. Germline V gene data show CDR1 as KGHDR and CDR2 as SFDVKD. CDR3 residues: CATSDFSENTEAFF. The CDR3 nucleotides read TGTGCCACCAGTGATTTTTCGGAGAACACTGAAGCTTTCTTT.

This clonotype was seen at least ten times. CDR3 sequence reads: CASSLVQTPGEQYF. For the CDR3, the DNA is TGCGCCAGCAGCTTGGTACAGACCCCGGGCGAGCAGTACTTC. The J gene is TRBJ2-7, the V gene TRBV5-1; D unclear. Germline V lookup: CDR1 SGHRS, CDR2 YFSETQ. V lost 0 bases, J lost 6 bases, and 13 bases lay in between. This CDR3 has 14 residues.

This clonotype has a count of ten or more. The CDR3 region is CAISGTDPSYGYTF. The CDR3 region has the DNA TGTGCCATCAGTGGGACAGACCCATCCTATGGCTACACCTTC. The V and J genes are TRBV10-3 and TRBJ1-2, with D tentatively TRBD1 (6 bases). Trimming took off 4 bases at V and 4 bases at J, with 13 bases between the two ends. This CDR3 comprises 14 residues. Germline assignment: CDR1 ENHRY and CDR2 SYGVKD.

This clonotype has just a few counts. V is TRBV19 and J is TRBJ2-2; tentatively, D is TRBD1 (6 bases). Looked up from germline, CDR1 is LNHDA and CDR2 is SQIVND (reference sequence). V lost 5 bases, J lost 6 bases, and 10 bases lay in between. The CDR3 spans 13 residues. CDR3 coding DNA: TGTGCCAGTAGTGCACAGGGTCCCGGGGAGCTGTTTTTT. This codes for CASSAQGPGELFF. The full variable domain, its missing parts supplied by reference TRBV19 and TRBJ2-2, is DGGITQSPKYLFRKEGQNVTLSCEQNLNHDAMYWYRQDPGQGLRLIYYSQIVNDFQKGDIAEGYSVSREKKESFPLTVTSAQKNPTAFYLCASSAQGPGELFFGEGSRLTVL.

V and J are TRBV2 and TRBJ1-1, with a tentative D call TRBD1 (6 bases). CDR1 is SNHLY, CDR2 FYNNEI, per germline. This CDR3 is built from 15 residues. The V gene lost 6 bases and the J gene lost 1 base, with 15 bases spanning the gap. The CDR3 DNA follows: TGTGCCAGCAGGGGACAATCAAGGGGGAACACTGAAGCTTTCTTT. This translates into CASRGQSRGNTEAFF.

V and J are TRBV30 and TRBJ1-5; D gene uncertain. Trimming took 3 bases from V and 4 from J, leaving 10 bases between them. Per germline, CDR1 GTSNPN and CDR2 SVGIG (reference sequence). The CDR3 loop spans 13 amino acids. For the CDR3, the DNA is TGTGCCTGGAGCCCACGTATTAATCAGCCCCAGCATTTT. This gives the protein CAWSPRINQPQHF.